The clone carrying this T cell receptor (beta chain) was detected only once. As processed by the authors: Reference gene primers were amplified, and this amplification served to estimate nucleated cell counts. Method: immunoSEQ multiplex PCR; TCRdb's copy keeps in-frame clones and lacks some. D and trimming come from the DNA, and the V and J calls and clone size come from that table. This sample has around 130,000 clones, with about 83% found just once. The Seattle site enrolled patients during active infection and followed them longitudinally. V dropped 3 bases and J dropped 8; count of bases not matched to a gene: 8. The CDR3 has 15 amino acids. Germline values: CDR1 MNHEY, CDR2 SMNVEV (reference sequence). The sample belongs to a study of blood T cell repertoires in COVID-19. For the study at large: T cells, B-cell-depleted T cells, or PBMCs supplied cDNA or gDNA.

Sample: peripheral blood. The rearrangement uses TRBV27 and TRBJ2-1; 9 nucleotides align to TRBD2. The TCR sequence derives from a man aged 30 to 45 with COVID-19, enrolled during active disease. CDR3 sequence: CASSLGSGRNYEQFF. In DNA, the CDR3 is TGTGCCAGCAGTTTGGGAAGCGGGAGGAACTATGAGCAGTTCTTC.